The rows below give T cell receptor beta chains drawn from one sample of a study of neurological immune-mediated disorders. Each CDR3 protein is one row after TCRdb ran MiXCR on the 5' RACE reads. The table has 75,000 to 90,000 distinct CDR3 sequences, 10% seen once; the top ten hold about 1.7%. Sequencing was performed on PBMCs. The receptors were sampled from a man aged 40-49 years in good health. Both conserved end residues are part of each CDR3. A D gene is named only where the DNA matches it firmly. The size of a clone is reported for some rows only, either as once, few or many, or as a class for expanded clones.

j_call | v_call | clone_size | d_call | cdr3_aa | cdr3_nt
TRBJ2-7 | TRBV12-3/TRBV12-4 | many | TRBD2 | CASSLGLAGYYEQYF | TGTGCCAGCAGTTTAGGGCTAGCGGGTTACTACGAGCAGTACTTC
TRBJ1-6 | TRBV5-4 | . | . | CASSLESGNNSPLHF | TGTGCCAGCAGCTTGGAGTCCGGCAATAATTCACCCCTCCACTTT
TRBJ2-3 | TRBV5-1 | . | . | CASSSGGSDTQYF | TGCGCCAGCAGTTCGGGGGGCTCCGATACGCAGTATTTT
TRBJ2-5 | TRBV5-6 | . | . | CASSSNERGQETQYF | TGTGCCAGCAGCTCAAACGAAAGGGGACAAGAGACCCAGTACTTC
TRBJ2-6 | TRBV6-2/TRBV6-3 | . | . | CASTIPLSGANVLTF | TGTGCCAGCACCATACCGTTATCTGGGGCCAACGTCCTGACTTTC
TRBJ2-7 | TRBV7-9 | many | . | CASSARRTPYEQYF | TGTGCCAGCAGCGCCCGAAGGACACCCTACGAGCAGTACTTC
TRBJ1-2 | TRBV7-8 | many | TRBD1 | CASSLGTGGRSYGYTF | TGTGCCAGCAGCTTAGGGACAGGGGGCAGGAGCTATGGCTACACCTTC
TRBJ2-7 | TRBV7-3 | many | . | CASSFGGGYEQYF | TGTGCCAGCAGCTTTGGTGGCGGCTACGAGCAGTACTTC
TRBJ1-2 | TRBV18 | . | . | CASSPPGAYYGYTF | TGTGCCAGCTCACCACCAGGAGCGTACTATGGCTACACCTTC
TRBJ2-7 | TRBV12-5 | . | . | CASGLFYEQYF | TGTGCTAGTGGCCTATTCTACGAGCAGTACTTC
TRBJ2-4 | TRBV7-2 | few | . | CASSLSPPRGTIQYF | TGTGCCAGCAGCTTATCACCCCCCCGGGGGACCATTCAGTACTTC
TRBJ1-1 | TRBV6-5 | many | . | CASSLGVLGTEAFF | TGTGCCAGCAGTTTGGGGGTTTTGGGGACTGAAGCTTTCTTT
TRBJ2-5 | TRBV29-1 | many | . | CSVEGKGETQYF | TGCAGCGTTGAGGGGAAAGGGGAGACCCAGTACTTC
TRBJ1-2 | TRBV10-3 | many | . | CAISDSGLSNYGYTF | TGTGCCATCAGTGACTCAGGGTTATCTAACTATGGCTACACCTTC
TRBJ2-2 | TRBV6-5 | many | TRBD2 | CASSYGLVLAGELFF | TGTGCCAGCAGTTACGGACTAGTTTTAGCCGGGGAGCTGTTTTTT
TRBJ1-1 | TRBV5-1 | many | . | CASSPEGYKAFF | TGCGCCAGCAGCCCTGAAGGCTACAAAGCTTTCTTT
TRBJ2-7 | TRBV5-5 | few | TRBD1 | CASSLAGTAAREQYF | TGTGCCAGCAGCTTGGCCGGGACAGCAGCGCGAGAGCAGTACTTC
TRBJ1-1 | TRBV15 | many | . | CATSRPRPGNTEAFF | TGTGCCACCAGCAGACCTAGACCGGGGAACACTGAAGCTTTCTTT
TRBJ2-5 | TRBV20-1 | many | TRBD2 | CSARGAETSGGVETQYF | TGCAGTGCTAGAGGGGCCGAGACTAGCGGGGGGGTAGAGACCCAGTACTTC
TRBJ2-5 | TRBV6-6 | many | . | CASSQKGGRGETQYF | TGTGCCAGCAGCCAAAAGGGGGGGAGAGGGGAGACCCAGTACTTC
TRBJ1-4 | TRBV6-5 | many | TRBD1 | CASSFGLTGGNEKLFF | TGTGCCAGCAGTTTCGGCTTGACAGGGGGTAATGAAAAACTGTTTTTT
TRBJ2-1 | TRBV29-1 | many | TRBD2 | CSVGREPYNEQFF | TGCAGCGTTGGGCGGGAGCCCTACAATGAGCAGTTCTTC
TRBJ2-3 | TRBV6-1 | many | . | CASTSSLGTDTQYF | TGTGCCAGTACATCCTCCCTCGGGACAGATACGCAGTATTTT
TRBJ2-5 | TRBV7-2 | . | . | CASSRDHQETQYF | TGTGCCAGCAGTCGGGACCATCAAGAGACCCAGTACTTC
TRBJ2-1 | TRBV3-1 | many | . | CASSRLVRVSGEQFF | TGTGCCAGCAGCCGATTGGTTCGCGTGTCGGGTGAGCAGTTCTTC
TRBJ2-7 | TRBV11-2 | . | TRBD2 | CASSPGLAGASYEQYF | TGTGCCAGCAGCCCCGGACTAGCGGGCGCCTCCTACGAGCAGTACTTC
TRBJ2-5 | TRBV5-1 | many | . | CASSWRTDGETQYF | TGCGCCAGCAGCTGGAGGACAGATGGAGAGACCCAGTACTTC
TRBJ2-7 | TRBV27 | few | . | CASSLDSQGSLYEQYF | TGTGCCAGCAGTTTAGACTCCCAGGGTTCACTTTACGAGCAGTACTTC
TRBJ2-3 | TRBV7-2 | many | TRBD1 | CASSPGTGVQDTQYF | TGTGCCAGCAGCCCTGGGACAGGGGTACAAGATACGCAGTATTTT
TRBJ1-2 | TRBV5-1 | many | . | CASSLDQGYTF | TGCGCCAGCAGCTTGGACCAGGGCTACACCTTC
TRBJ1-1 | TRBV28 | many | TRBD1 | CASGLGQGAGKKIEAFF | TGTGCCAGCGGGCTCGGACAGGGGGCGGGGAAAAAAATTGAAGCTTTCTTT
TRBJ2-3 | TRBV29-1 | many | . | CSARGDTDTQYF | TGCAGCGCGAGGGGGGACACAGATACGCAGTATTTT
TRBJ2-7 | TRBV5-1 | many | TRBD2 | CASSSSGGPSYEQYF | TGCGCCAGCAGCTCGAGCGGGGGACCCTCCTACGAGCAGTACTTC
TRBJ2-2 | TRBV20-1 | . | TRBD1 | CSALDRGTGELFF | TGCAGTGCTTTGGACAGGGGGACCGGGGAGCTGTTTTTT
TRBJ2-7 | TRBV21-1 | many | . | CASSKNGSDSYEQYF | TGTGCCAGCAGCAAAAATGGTAGCGACTCCTACGAGCAGTACTTC
TRBJ2-5 | TRBV5-1 | many | TRBD2 | CASSVYGLADTETQYF | TGCGCCAGCAGCGTGTATGGACTAGCAGATACAGAGACCCAGTACTTC
TRBJ2-5 | TRBV7-2 | . | TRBD2 | CSSSPRLALETQYF | TGTTCCAGCAGCCCGAGACTAGCCCTGGAGACCCAGTACTTC
TRBJ2-5 | TRBV7-9 | many | . | CASSPTATEQTQYF | TGTGCCAGCAGCCCGACAGCCACGGAACAGACCCAGTACTTC
TRBJ1-2 | TRBV7-9 | few | . | CASTKGGYYYGYTF | TGTGCCAGCACTAAAGGGGGTTATTACTATGGCTACACCTTC
TRBJ1-2 | TRBV7-9 | many | TRBD1 | CASSSNRGQDNYGYTF | TGTGCCAGCAGCTCAAATAGGGGACAGGATAACTATGGCTACACCTTC
TRBJ2-5 | TRBV7-7 | few | TRBD1 | CASSLGQGKETQYF | TGTGCTAGCAGCTTGGGACAGGGAAAAGAGACCCAGTACTTC
TRBJ1-1 | TRBV12-3/TRBV12-4 | few | . | CASRDVNTEAFF | TGTGCCAGCAGGGATGTGAACACTGAAGCTTTCTTT
TRBJ1-3 | TRBV6-5 | many | . | CASRSSASGNTIYF | TGTGCCAGCAGGTCCTCAGCCTCTGGAAACACCATATATTTT
TRBJ2-3 | TRBV29-1 | many | . | CSVTGGGRGTDTQYF | TGCAGCGTTACAGGAGGTGGACGGGGCACAGATACGCAGTATTTT
TRBJ2-4 | TRBV5-1 | many | TRBD1 | CASSATGTGKNIQYF | TGCGCCAGCAGCGCGACCGGGACAGGGAAAAACATTCAGTACTTC
TRBJ2-1 | TRBV5-1 | many | . | CASSLDYFLQSSYNEQFF | TGCGCCAGCAGCTTGGATTATTTCTTACAGAGCTCCTACAATGAGCAGTTCTTC
TRBJ1-1 | TRBV14 | many | . | CASSQVGLENTEAFF | TGTGCCAGCAGCCAAGTCGGGTTGGAGAACACTGAAGCTTTCTTT
TRBJ2-2 | TRBV28 | few | . | CASSSPPPFKVEGTGELFF | TGTGCCAGCAGTTCCCCACCCCCCTTTAAGGTGGAGGGCACCGGGGAGCTGTTTTTT
TRBJ1-2 | TRBV30 | . | TRBD1 | CAWSAQQGSYGYTF | TGTGCCTGGAGTGCCCAACAGGGGTCCTATGGCTACACCTTC
TRBJ2-3 | TRBV5-1 | many | . | CASSSSRQSWLDSTDTQYF | TGCGCCAGCAGCTCGAGTAGACAGTCCTGGCTTGACAGCACAGATACGCAGTATTTT